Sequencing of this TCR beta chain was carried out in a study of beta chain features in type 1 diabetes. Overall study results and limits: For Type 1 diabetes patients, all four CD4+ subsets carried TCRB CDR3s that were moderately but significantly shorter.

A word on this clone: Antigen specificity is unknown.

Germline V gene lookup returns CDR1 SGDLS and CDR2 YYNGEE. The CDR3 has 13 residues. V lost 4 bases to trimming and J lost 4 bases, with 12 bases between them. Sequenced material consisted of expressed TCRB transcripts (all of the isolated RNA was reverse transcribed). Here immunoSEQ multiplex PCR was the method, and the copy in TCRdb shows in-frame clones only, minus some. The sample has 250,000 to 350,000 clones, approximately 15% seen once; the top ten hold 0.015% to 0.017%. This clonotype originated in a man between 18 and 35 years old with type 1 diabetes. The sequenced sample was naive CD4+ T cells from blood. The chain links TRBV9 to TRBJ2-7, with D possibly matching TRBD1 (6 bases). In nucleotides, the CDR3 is TGTGCCAGCAGCACAAGAGGGGGTTACGAGCAGTACTTC. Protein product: CASSTRGGYEQYF.